This TCR beta chain comes out of a study of control samples from healthy donors and cancer patients. The assay was immunoSEQ multiplex PCR, and TCRdb's table has in-frame clones only and misses some. The sample records fewer than 90,000 clones, around 94% being singletons. Between the trimmed V and J ends, which lost 10 bases and 5 bases, there was a span of 17 bases. The CDR3 length is 13 residues. From germline, CDR1 is MNHNY and CDR2 SVGAGI (reference sequence). The source is a woman aged 40 to 50 in good health. Sequenced input: blood. The chain carries TRBV6-6 and TRBJ1-2; TRBD1 is a possible D gene (6 bases). CDR3 sequence (DNA): TGTGCCACCTTCGACAGGCGGGCGTATGGCTACACCTTC. Its translation is CATFDRRAYGYTF.